The 25 T cell receptor beta chains below were found in one sample sequenced in a study of cytomegalovirus exposure and HLA in healthy donors. 60 Vbeta and 13 Jbeta primers were used in PCR. Profiled with immunoSEQ multiplex PCR; TCRdb holds only in-frame clones, not every one. The repertoire holds 200,000 or so clones, with approximately 87% as singletons. The sample comprised PBMCs. The receptors originated from a human donor in good health.

V is TRBV27 and J is TRBJ1-2, with 7 bases matching TRBD1. CDR1 is MNHEY and CDR2 is SMNVEV in the germline V gene (reference sequence). The V segment lost 5 bases and the J segment 1 base; nucleotides outside the gene matches: 4. CDR3 length: 14 residues. The CDR3 DNA sequence: TGTGCCAGCAGTACCGGGACAGATAACTATGGCTACACCTTC. Protein product: CASSTGTDNYGYTF.

This clone was recorded a few times. The chain combines TRBV4-1 with TRBJ2-5; TRBD2 agrees at 10 bases. The length of the CDR3 is 16 residues. Trimming removed 4 bases from V and 14 bases from J; junction bases left unmatched: 19. CDR1 and CDR2 (germline): MGHRA, YSYEKL. CDR3 nucleotides: TGCGCCAGCAGCCCACAACTCGAGACGCCAGCGGGAGGGTCATACTTC. This codes for CASSPQLETPAGGSYF.

In DNA form, the CDR3 reads TGTGCCAGCAGCTTAGCGCAGGGGTATGGCTACACCTTC. Amino acids: CASSLAQGYGYTF. The chain carries TRBV7-9 and TRBJ1-2; maybe TRBD1 (6 bases). This CDR3 has 13 amino acids. Trimming pared 0 bases from V and 5 bases from J, leaving 7 bases between. Looked up from germline, CDR1 is SEHNR and CDR2 is FQNEAQ (reference sequence). Looking up the rest from reference TRBV7-9 and TRBJ1-2 gives the full variable domain: DTGVSQNPRHKITKRGQNVTFRCDPISEHNRLYWYRQTLGQGPEFLTYFQNEAQLEKSRLLSDRFSAERPKGSFSTLEIQRTEQGDSAMYLCASSLAQGYGYTFGSGTRLTVV.

V and J are TRBV19 and TRBJ2-1; 7 bases fit TRBD2. CDR3 length: 18 amino acids. Unmatched junction bases numbered 11, after V lost 3 bases and J lost 0 bases. The germline gives CDR1 LNHDA, CDR2 SQIVND (reference sequence). The CDR3 protein is CASSISHLAASSYNEQFF. CDR3 nucleotides: TGTGCCAGTAGTATCTCCCATCTAGCGGCGAGCTCCTACAATGAGCAGTTCTTC.

The rearrangement links TRBV27 to TRBJ2-7; unclear D gene. The ends were cut back, 3 bases at V and 1 base at J, with 7 bases in the middle. This CDR3 spans 13 amino acids. Germline loops: CDR1 MNHEY, CDR2 SMNVEV (reference sequence). This chain's CDR3 is CASSFGESYEQYF. The DNA of the CDR3 is TGTGCCAGCAGTTTCGGTGAATCCTACGAGCAGTACTTC.

The chain uses TRBV11-2 and TRBJ2-1, with 7 bases that match TRBD2. The junction had 11 bases not matched to a gene; V was cut back by 5 bases and J by 7 bases. CDR1 and CDR2 from the germline V gene are SGHAT and FQNNGV. The CDR3 length is 15 residues. CDR3 residues: CASSHSGKAVNEQFF. DNA for the CDR3: TGTGCCAGCAGCCACAGCGGGAAGGCGGTAAATGAGCAGTTCTTC.

The rearrangement joins TRBV28 to TRBJ2-7; 7 bases are a match to TRBD1. The CDR3 sequence is 14 residues long. The V segment lost 2 bases and the J segment 4 bases; nucleotides outside the gene matches: 5. From germline, CDR1 is MDHEN and CDR2 SYDVKM. The CDR3 DNA is TGTGCCAGCAGTTTAGGGACAGTAAATTACGAGCAGTACTTC. As protein: CASSLGTVNYEQYF.

V is TRBV19 and J is TRBJ2-7; 7 nucleotides match TRBD1. The CDR3 extends over 15 amino acids. The trim removed 5 bases at V and 3 bases at J, leaving 10 bases unmatched. The germline V gene encodes CDR1 LNHDA and CDR2 SQIVND (reference sequence). CDR3 amino acids: CASSPDPGQRYEQYF. The CDR3 DNA reads as TGTGCCAGTAGTCCCGATCCGGGACAGCGCTACGAGCAGTACTTC.

The chain links TRBV6-1 to TRBJ2-2; unclear D gene. Trimming left V 5 bases short and J 1 base short, with 11 bases between. Looked up from germline, CDR1 is MNHNS and CDR2 is SASEGT. This CDR3 region has 15 residues. CDR3 amino acids: CASSTLNRNTGELFF. The CDR3 DNA reads TGTGCCAGCAGTACCCTAAACAGGAACACCGGGGAGCTGTTTTTT.

The chain has TRBV7-3 and TRBJ2-3; the match to TRBD2 covers 7 bases. Germline CDR1 SGHTA, CDR2 FQGTGA. The CDR3 length is 15 residues. Trimming removed 2 bases from V and 1 base from J; junction bases left unmatched: 3. CDR3 sequence: CASSLAGVGTDTQYF. DNA of the CDR3: TGTGCCAGCAGCTTAGCGGGAGTGGGCACAGATACGCAGTATTTT.

The chain is built from TRBV7-8 and TRBJ1-4, with D possibly TRBD1 on 6 matching bases. Germline CDR1 reads SGHVS; CDR2 reads FQNEAQ. This CDR3 is 15 amino acids long. Trimming pared 5 bases from V and 7 bases from J, leaving 17 bases between. CDR3 residues: CASSRVRGRGEKLFF. CDR3 in DNA: TGTGCCAGCAGCCGTGTAAGGGGCAGGGGTGAAAAACTGTTTTTT.

This rearrangement joins TRBV19 to TRBJ2-7, with unresolved D. With 6 bases removed from V and 2 bases from J, the gap between germline ends came to 14 bases. There are 14 residues in the CDR3. Per germline, CDR1 LNHDA and CDR2 SQIVND (reference sequence). The DNA for the CDR3 is TGTGCCAGTAGCACTCCAGCGAGAGCCTACGAGCAGTACTTC. This codes for CASSTPARAYEQYF.

A single count supports this clone. The chain combines TRBV5-4 with TRBJ2-4; 12 bases line up with TRBD1. The CDR3 runs to 19 residues. Germline V gene sequence: CDR1 SGHNT, CDR2 YYREEE (reference sequence). V gave up 1 base and J gave up 1 base; unmatched junction bases: 9. CDR3 amino acids: CASSLWGQGALMAKNIQYF. CDR3 bases: TGTGCCAGCAGCTTGTGGGGACAGGGGGCGTTGATGGCCAAAAACATTCAGTACTTC.

The chain joins TRBV6-6 to TRBJ2-2, with D maybe TRBD2 (5 bases). Germline V gene sequence: CDR1 MNHNY, CDR2 SVGAGI (reference sequence). This CDR3 is 12 amino acids long. In DNA form, the CDR3 reads TGTGCGCACGGGGAGAACACCGGGGAGCTGTTTTTT. Amino acids: CAHGENTGELFF.

The rearrangement joins TRBV7-6 to TRBJ1-5; TRBD1 matches 9 bases. Germline V gene lookup returns CDR1 SGHVS and CDR2 FNYEAQ. The length of the CDR3 is 14 residues. V shed 5 bases and J 6 bases; nucleotides not matched to a gene: 5. CDR3: CASSTPGQGQPQHF. DNA for the CDR3: TGTGCCAGCAGCACCCCGGGACAGGGTCAGCCCCAGCATTTT.

This chain links TRBV19 with TRBJ2-7; 9 bases line up with TRBD2. After removal of 1 base from V and 4 bases from J, the junction contained 2 bases not matched to a gene. Germline values: CDR1 LNHDA, CDR2 SQIVND (reference sequence). This CDR3 has 14 residues. Written as DNA, the CDR3 is TGTGCCAGTAGTATAGGAGCGGGAGGATACGAGCAGTACTTC. Amino acids: CASSIGAGGYEQYF.

This clone occurred a few times. The chain links TRBV28 to TRBJ2-7; D gene unclear. Trimming shortened V by 6 bases and J by 4 bases, and 22 bases separated the two germline ends. The CDR3 sequence is 16 residues long. Germline V gene sequence: CDR1 MDHEN, CDR2 SYDVKM. For the CDR3, the DNA is TGTGCCAGCAGCCCATATGGGTTGGCAGGTCTTTACGAGCAGTACTTC. Translation gives CASSPYGLAGLYEQYF.

The rearrangement joins TRBV7-2 to TRBJ1-4, with D possibly being TRBD1 (5 bases). Trimming shortened V by 3 bases and J by 7 bases, and 12 bases separated the two germline ends. Germline values: CDR1 SGHTA, CDR2 FQGNSA. This CDR3 has 14 residues. The CDR3 sequence is CASSLGRVSEKLFF. The CDR3 DNA sequence: TGTGCCAGCAGCTTGGGCAGGGTATCTGAAAAACTGTTTTTT.

The chain has TRBV19 and TRBJ2-1; 12 bases map to TRBD2. Trimming at V came to 7 bases and at J to 5 bases, leaving 6 bases not matched to a gene. Germline CDR1 reads LNHDA; CDR2 reads SQIVND (reference sequence). The CDR3 has 15 amino acids. The CDR3 region is CASNLLAGGHNEQFF. The DNA for the CDR3 is TGTGCCAGTAACCTACTAGCGGGAGGTCACAATGAGCAGTTCTTC.

The chain uses TRBV29-1 and TRBJ2-7, with D tentatively TRBD1 (6 bases). V was shortened by 3 bases and J by 4 bases, with 22 bases between the two germline ends. The CDR3 loop spans 16 amino acids. Germline V lookup: CDR1 SQVTM, CDR2 ANQGSEA. The CDR3 here is CSVDVRGRIGSYEQYF. DNA for the CDR3: TGCAGCGTTGACGTCAGGGGCCGGATCGGCTCTTACGAGCAGTACTTC.

This clone was recorded once. The J gene is TRBJ2-5, the V gene TRBV2; D might be TRBD2 (5 bases). This CDR3 is 15 amino acids long. The germline V gene encodes CDR1 SNHLY and CDR2 FYNNEI. V was cut by 3 bases and J by 5 bases, with 16 bases left in between. The CDR3 sequence is CASSDEDYLKETQYF. The DNA of the CDR3 is TGTGCCAGCAGTGATGAAGACTACCTGAAGGAGACCCAGTACTTC.

The V gene is TRBV29-1, the J gene TRBJ1-1; 11 positions agree with TRBD1. CDR1 is SQVTM and CDR2 is ANQGSEA in the germline V gene. Trimming at V came to 2 bases and at J to 5 bases, leaving 4 bases not matched to a gene. CDR3 length: 14 amino acids. CDR3 in amino acids: CSVERGQGVTEAFF. CDR3 nucleotide sequence: TGCAGCGTTGAAAGGGGACAGGGGGTTACTGAAGCTTTCTTT.

The rearrangement uses TRBV7-9 and TRBJ1-2, with D tentatively TRBD1 (6 bases). Per germline, CDR1 SEHNR and CDR2 FQNEAQ (reference sequence). CDR3 length: 16 amino acids. Trimming removed 0 bases at V and 6 bases at J, with 17 bases between. CDR3 bases: TGTGCCAGCAGCTTAGCCCCCACCACAGGGTCTAATGGCTACACCTTC. The encoded protein is CASSLAPTTGSNGYTF.

This clone was seen only once. The chain joins TRBV30 to TRBJ2-1; TRBD2 aligns across 8 bases. With V trimmed by 5 bases and J by 3 bases, 9 bases remained unmatched. Germline CDR1 GTSNPN, CDR2 SVGIG (reference sequence). This CDR3 comprises 15 residues. CDR3 DNA: TGTGCCTGGGGGGTACTAGCGGCAGACTACAATGAGCAGTTCTTC. The encoded protein is CAWGVLAADYNEQFF.

The chain carries TRBV7-3 and TRBJ2-2; perhaps TRBD2 as D (7 bases). The CDR3 is made up of 18 amino acids. Germline V CDR1 and CDR2: SGHTA, FQGTGA. The V gene lost 6 bases and the J gene lost 5 bases, with 25 bases spanning the gap. The CDR3 loop reads CASSHNQGGGSRTGELFF. The CDR3 bases are TGTGCCAGCAGTCATAATCAAGGGGGAGGGTCGAGGACCGGGGAGCTGTTTTTT.